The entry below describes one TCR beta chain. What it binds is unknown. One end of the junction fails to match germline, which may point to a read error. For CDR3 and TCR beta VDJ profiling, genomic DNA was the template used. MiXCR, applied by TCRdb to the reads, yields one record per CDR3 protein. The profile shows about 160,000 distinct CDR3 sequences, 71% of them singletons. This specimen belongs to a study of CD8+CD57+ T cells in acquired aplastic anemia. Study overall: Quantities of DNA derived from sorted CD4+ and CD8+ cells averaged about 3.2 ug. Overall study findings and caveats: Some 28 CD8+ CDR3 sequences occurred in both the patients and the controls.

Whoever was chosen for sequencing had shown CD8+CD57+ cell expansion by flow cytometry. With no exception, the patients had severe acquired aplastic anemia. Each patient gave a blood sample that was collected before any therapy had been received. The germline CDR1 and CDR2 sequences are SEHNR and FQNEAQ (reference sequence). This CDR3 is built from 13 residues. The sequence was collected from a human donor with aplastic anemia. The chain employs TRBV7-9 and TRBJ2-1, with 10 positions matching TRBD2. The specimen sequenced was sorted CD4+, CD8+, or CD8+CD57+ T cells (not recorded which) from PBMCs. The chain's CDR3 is CASSLAGVNEQFF. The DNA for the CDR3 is TGTGCCAGCAGCCTAGCGGGAGTGAATGAGCAGTTCTTC.